This TCR beta chain was sequenced in a study of tumor and adjacent non-tumor tissue in lung cancer. This clonotype was seen ten or more times. Its antigen is undetermined. The library came from three nested PCR rounds adapted from ARM-PCR protocols. TCRdb recomputed calls from the multiplex PCR reads with MiXCR, one row per CDR3 protein. The sample lists over 110,000 distinct CDR3 sequences, about 71% seen once, with roughly 20% in the top ten. This sample's RNA came from whole unsorted tissue. Whole-study findings and limits: Significantly higher TCR diversity was found in tumor than normal lung.

The sequencing input was lung tumor tissue. This clonotype was obtained from a man between 60 and 75 years old with small cell lung cancer.

CDR3 DNA sequence: TGTGCCAGCAGTTTTATTTCGACGGACGAGCAGTACTTC. Residues: CASSFISTDEQYF. The chain combines TRBV12-3 or TRBV12-4 with TRBJ2-7; no clear D. V shed 3 bases and J shed 5 bases, with 11 bases lying between them. This CDR3 region has 13 residues.